One and the same sample provided the 9 T cell receptor beta chains below, sequenced in a study of T-cell memory formation after mild COVID-19. TCRdb re-analysed the 5' RACE reads in MiXCR, keeping a single row per CDR3 protein. The sample holds roughly 120,000 distinct CDR3 sequences; about 15% are singletons and the top ten take approximately 14%. Sample: PBMCs or a T cell subset sorted from them (not recorded which). The receptors here all came from an adult woman who had mild COVID-19 (a few samples of this study predate the infection). Cell type and time point are not known.

The genes are TRBV7-8 and TRBJ2-2; D might be TRBD1 (7 bases). The CDR3 is made up of 17 amino acids. The ends were cut back, 5 bases at V and 5 bases at J, with 21 bases in the middle. CDR1 and CDR2 (germline): SGHVS, FQNEAQ. The CDR3 DNA is TGTGCCAGCAGCACGCGGGACAGCATAGGGATAACCGGGGAGCTGTTTTTT. The encoded protein is CASSTRDSIGITGELFF.

This clonotype occurred many times. The gene calls are TRBV5-1 and TRBJ2-1; D is ambiguous. Trimming cost V 2 bases and J 9 bases, with 12 bases left between them. Germline V gene sequence: CDR1 SGHRS, CDR2 YFSETQ. CDR3 size: 13 residues. The CDR3 loop reads CASSFGKGGEQFF. CDR3 nucleotide sequence: TGCGCCAGCAGCTTCGGTAAGGGTGGTGAGCAGTTCTTC.

The chain links TRBV6-5 to TRBJ1-5, with 7 bases aligning to TRBD1. The germline V gene has CDR1 MNHEY and CDR2 SVGAGI. The CDR3 contains 15 residues. Losses at the gene ends were 0 bases for V and 7 bases for J; bases not matched to a gene: 6. The CDR3 bases are TGTGCCAGCAGTTACTCGGGAAACAGGGGCCAGCCCCAGCATTTT. Protein product: CASSYSGNRGQPQHF.

The rearrangement links TRBV20-1 to TRBJ2-7, with TRBD1 matching 10 bases. CDR3 length: 13 residues. The germline CDR1 and CDR2 sequences are DFQATT and SNEGSKA (reference sequence). Trimming removed 6 bases from V and 5 bases from J; junction bases left unmatched: 7. CDR3 amino acids: CSASGTGVHEQYF. CDR3 coding DNA: TGCAGTGCCAGTGGGACAGGGGTACACGAGCAGTACTTC.

This clonotype was found a few times. DNA of the CDR3: TGTGCCACCAGCCCCCGTCCGAGGGAGACCCAGTACTTC. Its translation is CATSPRPRETQYF. V usage is TRBV15 and J usage is TRBJ2-5; D unresolved. CDR3 length equals 13 residues. CDR1 and CDR2 from the germline V gene are LNHNV and YYDKDF (reference sequence). The V end lost 5 bases, the J end lost 5 bases, and 12 bases lay between the germline ends.

J is TRBJ2-2 and V is TRBV27; D not resolved. The CDR3 is made up of 16 amino acids. Trimming removed 2 bases from V and 5 bases from J, with 15 bases in between. CDR1 and CDR2 from the germline V gene are MNHEY and SMNVEV (reference sequence). CDR3 nucleotide sequence: TGTGCCAGCAGTTTAGGGGATCTACTCGGAACCGGGGAGCTGTTTTTT. Its translation is CASSLGDLLGTGELFF.

This clonotype came up many times. The rearrangement joins TRBV11-3 to TRBJ2-3; D is ambiguous. Germline CDR1 is SGHNT and CDR2 is YENEEA. V was trimmed by 5 bases and J by 2 bases, leaving 5 bases between them. The CDR3 loop spans 12 amino acids. CDR3 in DNA: TGTGCCAGCAGCCTTAACACAGATACGCAGTATTTT. As protein: CASSLNTDTQYF.

This clonotype was seen more than once but under ten times. This chain connects TRBV5-1 to TRBJ2-6; D is undetermined. The CDR3 totals 15 residues. V was pared by 4 bases and J by 4 bases, with 12 bases between. CDR1 and CDR2 from the germline V gene are SGHRS and YFSETQ. CDR3 region: CASSPDIRGANVLTF. The CDR3 nucleotides read TGCGCCAGCAGCCCGGATATAAGGGGGGCCAACGTCCTGACTTTC.

On this clonotype: Germline and junction disagree at one end, which may indicate a read error. The V call is TRBV7-3, the J call TRBJ2-3, with 9 bases matching TRBD2. Germline V gives CDR1 SGHTA, CDR2 FQGTGA. The CDR3 has 13 residues. This CDR3 is CASGSGSTDTKYF. CDR3 nucleotide sequence: TGTGCCAGCGGTAGCGGGAGCACAGATACGAAGTATTTT.